The 13 T cell receptor beta chains below come from one sample, sequenced in a study of breast tumors, draining lymph nodes, adjacent tissues. The lymph nodes were axillary draining lymph nodes from breast cancer patients. MiXCR was run by TCRdb on the multiplex PCR reads, yielding one entry per CDR3 protein. Of more than 250,000 distinct CDR3 sequences detected, about 30% appear once; the ten largest clones hold more than 0.85%. The sequenced sample was axillary lymph node tissue. The receptor source for this set is a female donor with breast cancer. Some clones in this sample may be carry-over from other donors' samples.

In this sample, this clonotype turned up a few times. V gene TRBV9 combines with J gene TRBJ1-1; no firm D call. The germline V gene has CDR1 SGDLS and CDR2 YYNGEE. The CDR3 has 14 amino acids. V lost 0 bases, J lost 4 bases, and 10 bases lay in between. CDR3 amino acids: CASSVGGYSTEAFF. The CDR3 nucleotides read TGTGCCAGCAGCGTAGGGGGATACAGCACTGAAGCTTTCTTT. Filled out from reference TRBV9 and TRBJ1-1, the complete variable domain reads DSGVTQTPKHLITATGQRVTLRCSPRSGDLSVYWYQQSLDQGLQFLIQYYNGEERAKGNILERFSAQQFPDLHSELNLSSLELGDSALYFCASSVGGYSTEAFFGQGTRLTVV.

This clonotype has more than one count but fewer than ten. A much larger clone lies a single base off, so this may be a read error. The rearrangement joins TRBV11-2 to TRBJ2-7, with a weak D call TRBD1 (5 bases). V lost 4 bases and J 12 bases, leaving 13 bases between the germline ends. Germline assignment: CDR1 SGHAT and CDR2 FQNNGV. This CDR3 is built from 11 residues. The CDR3 loop reads CASSSGRGTYF. In DNA form, the CDR3 reads TGTGCCAGCAGCTCCGGAAGGGGTACGTACTTC.

The rearrangement links TRBV20-1 to TRBJ1-2; D is unclear. CDR1 is DFQATT and CDR2 is SNEGSKA in the germline V gene (reference sequence). V lost 5 bases to trimming and J lost 3 bases, with 13 bases between them. There are 13 residues in the CDR3. In DNA form, the CDR3 reads TGCAGTGCTCTACTGTCGGCGGACTATGGCTACACCTTC. Its protein product is CSALLSADYGYTF.

This clonotype was observed many times. CDR3 amino acids: CASRGSTDTQYF. DNA for the CDR3: TGTGCCAGCAGAGGTAGCACAGATACGCAGTATTTT. V is TRBV12-3 or TRBV12-4 and J is TRBJ2-3; D is unresolved. The V end lost 6 bases, the J end lost 0 bases, and 4 bases lay between the germline ends. The CDR3 sequence is 12 residues long.

This clonotype was counted many times. The gene calls are TRBV5-4 and TRBJ2-7; TRBD2 aligns across 13 bases. V was clipped by 4 bases and J by 2 bases; unmatched bases: 6. From germline, CDR1 is SGHNT and CDR2 YYREEE (reference sequence). The CDR3 runs to 16 residues. CDR3 sequence reads: CASSLGLAGTTYEQYF. Here the CDR3 DNA reads TGTGCCAGCAGCCTGGGACTAGCGGGAACAACCTACGAGCAGTACTTC.

As to this clonotype: This could be a read error, since a much larger clone is one nucleotide away. The chain carries TRBV4-2 and TRBJ2-7; either TRBD1 or TRBD2 may supply D (6 bases each). The V and J ends lost 4 bases and 2 bases respectively, with 27 bases between them. The germline CDR1 and CDR2 sequences are LGHNA and YNFKEQ. There are 19 residues in the CDR3. CDR3 amino acids: CASSLDRQEGTSRAYEQYF. Written as DNA, the CDR3 is TGTGCCAGCAGCCTCGACAGACAGGAGGGGACCTCAAGGGCCTACGAGCAGTACTTC.

The rearrangement links TRBV20-1 to TRBJ1-4; D not certain. CDR1 is DFQATT and CDR2 is SNEGSKA in the germline V gene (reference sequence). The CDR3 covers 16 residues. V lost 3 bases, J lost 5 bases, and 19 bases lay in between. CDR3 in DNA: TGCAGTGCTAGCCCTAGACGGAGGGCCGGGAATGAAAAACTGTTTTTT. Translation gives CSASPRRRAGNEKLFF.

This clonotype was counted many times. The chain is built from TRBV20-1 and TRBJ2-3; TRBD2 matches 8 bases. Per the germline V gene, CDR1 is DFQATT and CDR2 is SNEGSKA (reference sequence). The CDR3 has 15 residues. V gave up 1 base and J gave up 5 bases; unmatched junction bases: 8. The CDR3 DNA reads TGCAGTGCTAGAGCCGAGGCGGGAGGATTAGATACGCAGTATTTT. Translating gives CSARAEAGGLDTQYF.

In its sample, this clonotype was seen many times. V is TRBV7-8 and J is TRBJ2-7, with D tentatively TRBD1 (6 bases). V shed 2 bases and J shed 6 bases, with 20 bases lying between them. Germline assignment: CDR1 SGHVS and CDR2 FQNEAQ. The CDR3 is 16 residues long. The CDR3 loop reads CASSLRTGLIGSEQYF. The DNA of the CDR3 is TGTGCCAGCAGCTTAAGAACAGGGTTAATAGGAAGCGAGCAGTACTTC.

This clonotype was counted many times. The limits of the CDR3 on the DNA are not certain, so only TCRdb's listed CDR3 is given. The chain couples TRBV7-5 to TRBJ2-1. TRBV7-5 is an annotated pseudogene. A total of 16 residues make up the CDR3, ends included. The CDR3 here is CISVPDKREFYNEQFF.

The chain has TRBV5-1 and TRBJ1-1; 9 bases align to TRBD1. Looked up from germline, CDR1 is SGHRS and CDR2 is YFSETQ. The CDR3 contains 13 residues. The ends lost 5 bases at V and 4 bases at J; junction bases unmatched: 3. The CDR3, as DNA: TGCGCCAGCAGAGGGACAGGGCCCACTGAAGCTTTCTTT. Encoded protein: CASRGTGPTEAFF.

In its sample, this clonotype was seen once. The chain combines TRBV7-2 with TRBJ1-2; 10 bases are shared with TRBD1. Germline V lookup: CDR1 SGHTA, CDR2 FQGNSA. V shed 6 bases and J 8 bases; nucleotides not matched to a gene: 6. The CDR3 spans 13 residues. CDR3 sequence: CASRPGTGDGYTF. CDR3 DNA: TGTGCCAGCAGACCCGGGACAGGGGACGGCTACACCTTC.

Ten or more counts support this clonotype. This chain links TRBV4-3 with TRBJ2-1; D may be TRBD1 (6 bases). Trimming took 0 bases from V and 8 from J, leaving 14 bases between them. Germline loops: CDR1 LGHNA, CDR2 YSLEER. The CDR3 consists of 15 residues. DNA for the CDR3: TGCGCCAGCAGCCAAGACGACAGGATTGGGGATGAGCAGTTCTTC. It specifies CASSQDDRIGDEQFF.